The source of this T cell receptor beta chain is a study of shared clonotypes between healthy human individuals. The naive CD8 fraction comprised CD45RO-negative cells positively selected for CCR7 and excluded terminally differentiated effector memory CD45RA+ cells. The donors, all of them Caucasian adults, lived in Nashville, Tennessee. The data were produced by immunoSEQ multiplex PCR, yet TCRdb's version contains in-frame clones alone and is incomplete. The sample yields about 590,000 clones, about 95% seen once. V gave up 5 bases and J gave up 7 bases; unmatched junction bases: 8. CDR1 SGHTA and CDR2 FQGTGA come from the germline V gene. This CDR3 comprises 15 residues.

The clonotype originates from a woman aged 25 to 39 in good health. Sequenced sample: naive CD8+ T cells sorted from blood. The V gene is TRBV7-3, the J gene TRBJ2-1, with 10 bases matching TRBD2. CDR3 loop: CASSPLAGVENEQFF. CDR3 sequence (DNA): TGTGCCAGCAGCCCTCTAGCGGGAGTCGAAAATGAGCAGTTCTTC.